This T cell receptor beta chain was retrieved from a study of blood T cell repertoires in COVID-19. The CDR3 runs 15 residues. Trimming shortened V by 4 bases and J by 5 bases, and 12 bases separated the two germline ends. Germline CDR1 and CDR2: MNHEY and SVGEGT. In the source study's methods: Reference gene primer amplification in the assay estimated nucleated cell counts. TCRdb's copy holds only in-frame clones and misses some; the assay was immunoSEQ multiplex PCR. The DNA was the basis for D and trimming; V, J and clone size are from that table. The sample lists approximately 140,000 clones; about 90% were seen once.

Input material: peripheral blood. The V gene is TRBV6-2 or TRBV6-3, the J gene TRBJ1-6, with no clear D. The receptor comes from a woman aged 60 to 75 with active or convalescent COVID-19. CDR3 loop: CASSSSQSNNSPLHF. In nucleotides, the CDR3 is TGTGCCAGCAGTTCCAGTCAGTCGAATAATTCACCCCTCCACTTT.